This TCR beta chain was profiled in a study of cytomegalovirus exposure and HLA in healthy donors. The PCR employed 60 Vbeta primers together with 13 Jbeta primers. This table comes from immunoSEQ multiplex PCR, and its TCRdb copy is limited to in-frame clones, with some not included. The sample includes about 160,000 clones, about 80% of them seen just once. Worth noting for this clone: Its specificity is not known.

Germline lookup yields CDR1 SGHNT and CDR2 YYREEE (reference sequence). This CDR3 has 14 residues. Trimming cost V 4 bases and J 5 bases; bases outside gene matches: 5. Overall study findings and caveats: The authors later found TCR association rates varying by HLA locus, with DRB1 most and HLA-C fewest. Presence/absence analyses assumed roughly uniform sequencing depth across donors, which may not hold.

This clonotype originated in a man in his thirties or forties in good health and CMV-seronegative. Sequences were obtained from PBMCs. This chain joins TRBV5-4 and TRBJ1-4; 7 bases are shared with TRBD1. DNA for the CDR3: TGTGCCAGCAGCAAGGACAGGTTGAATGAAAAACTGTTTTTT. Residues: CASSKDRLNEKLFF.